This TCR beta chain was observed in a study of post-analysis software for immune sequencing data. At the level of the study: The study covered relapsing-remitting, secondary progressive and progressive-relapsing courses of multiple sclerosis.

Study outcomes and limitations: Four to six TRBV segments appeared more often in patients than in controls, and TRBV5-6, TRBV5-1 and TRBV20-1 were among these. Those samples that were prepared in the same batch co-clustered strongly by F measure. There was significantly lower normalized Chao1 diversity in multiple sclerosis patients than in controls.

This clonotype was counted only a few times. Its target is unknown. Prepared TCR beta cDNA libraries contained unique molecular identifiers. TCRdb fed the PCR reads into MiXCR, producing one record per CDR3 protein. The sample yields roughly 200,000 distinct CDR3 sequences, over 25% seen once. Germline V gene sequence: CDR1 SGHTA, CDR2 FQGNSA. The V end was cut by 4 bases, the J end by 2 bases, with 12 bases between. This CDR3 comprises 14 residues. The TCR sequence derives from a girl aged 2-17 years with multiple sclerosis. The sequenced material came from blood. V usage is TRBV7-2 and J usage is TRBJ2-7; no firm D call. The CDR3 loop reads CASSSPGLPYEQYF. CDR3 DNA sequence: TGTGCCAGCAGCTCCCCCGGGCTCCCCTACGAGCAGTACTTC.